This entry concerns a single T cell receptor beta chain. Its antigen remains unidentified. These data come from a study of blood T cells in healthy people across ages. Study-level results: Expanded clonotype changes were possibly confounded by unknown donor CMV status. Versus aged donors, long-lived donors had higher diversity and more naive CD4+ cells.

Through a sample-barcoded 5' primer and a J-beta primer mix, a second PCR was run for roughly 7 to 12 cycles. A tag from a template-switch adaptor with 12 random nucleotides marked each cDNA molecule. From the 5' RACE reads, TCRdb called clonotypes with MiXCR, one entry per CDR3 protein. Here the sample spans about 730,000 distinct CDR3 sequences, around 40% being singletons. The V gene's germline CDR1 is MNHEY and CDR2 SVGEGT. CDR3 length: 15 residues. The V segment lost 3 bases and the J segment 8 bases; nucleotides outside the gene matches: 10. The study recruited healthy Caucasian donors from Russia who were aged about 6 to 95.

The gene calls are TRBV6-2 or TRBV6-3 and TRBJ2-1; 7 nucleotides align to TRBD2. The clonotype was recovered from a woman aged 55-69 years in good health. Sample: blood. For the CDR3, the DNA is TGTGCCAGCAGTTATAAGACTAGCCCTTGGGATGAGCAGTTCTTC. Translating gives CASSYKTSPWDEQFF.